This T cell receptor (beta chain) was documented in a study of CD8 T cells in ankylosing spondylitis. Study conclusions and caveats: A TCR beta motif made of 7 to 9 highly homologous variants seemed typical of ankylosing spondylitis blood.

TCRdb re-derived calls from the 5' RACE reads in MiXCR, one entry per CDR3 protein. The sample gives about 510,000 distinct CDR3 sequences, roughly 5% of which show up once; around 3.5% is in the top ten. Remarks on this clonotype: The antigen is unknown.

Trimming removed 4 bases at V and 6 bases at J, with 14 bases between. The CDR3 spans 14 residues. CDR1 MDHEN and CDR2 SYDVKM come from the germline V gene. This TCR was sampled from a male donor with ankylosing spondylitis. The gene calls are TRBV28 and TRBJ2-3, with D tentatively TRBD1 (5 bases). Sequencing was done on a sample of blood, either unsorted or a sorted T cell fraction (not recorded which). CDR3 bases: TGTGCCAGCAGTTCCAGGGTACTTTCGGATACGCAGTATTTT. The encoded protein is CASSSRVLSDTQYF.